This TCR beta chain emerged from a study of chemoradiotherapy in HPV16-positive cancers. General study points: Non-HPV-specific T cells did not expand in tumors during treatment, whereas candidate HPV-specific clones and E7-related motifs did. The functional HPV-specific definition rests on just a couple of HPV16-positive patients.

Measured with immunoSEQ multiplex PCR; TCRdb has only the in-frame clones, and not every one. The sample has fewer than 3,500 clones; 89% are singletons. The CDR3 sequence is 13 residues long. Trimming left V 5 bases short and J 5 bases short, with 12 bases between. Germline V gene lookup returns CDR1 SGHNT and CDR2 YENEEA. As to this clone: What it recognizes is unknown.

The chain couples TRBV11-3 to TRBJ1-1; TRBD1 is a possible D gene (5 bases). This TCR derives from a human donor with HPV-associated anogenital cancer. The sample consisted of tumor tissue, taken from a patient who underwent chemoradiotherapy. CDR3 in amino acids: CASSLRGGTEAFF. The CDR3 DNA reads as TGTGCCAGCAGCCTACGTGGGGGGACTGAAGCTTTCTTT.